The 25 T cell receptor beta chains below come from one sample, sequenced in a study of graft-versus-host responses after intestinal transplantation. Their antigens are not known. Assay used: immunoSEQ multiplex PCR; TCRdb lists only in-frame clones, some missing. The data show 80,000 to 95,000 clones, about nine tenths seen once. Source: unstimulated CD4+ T cells sorted from spleen or lymph node cells, taken before transplant. The receptors were gathered from a human donor who was the organ donor for an intestinal transplant.

This chain links TRBV5-1 with TRBJ2-3, with a weak D call TRBD2 (5 bases). The V end was cut by 2 bases, the J end by 2 bases, with 9 bases between. The CDR3 has 14 amino acids. Germline V gene sequence: CDR1 SGHRS, CDR2 YFSETQ. This chain's CDR3 is CASSFSGVTDTQYF. Written as DNA, the CDR3 is TGCGCCAGCAGCTTTTCCGGGGTCACAGATACGCAGTATTTT.

The rearrangement uses TRBV7-8 and TRBJ2-1, with 8 bases that match TRBD2. The CDR3 runs to 15 residues. V was pared by 5 bases and J by 8 bases, with 11 bases of the junction left unmatched. Germline CDR1 is SGHVS and CDR2 is FQNEAQ. The CDR3 loop is CASSPRGGREDEQFF. Here the CDR3 DNA reads TGTGCCAGCAGCCCCCGGGGGGGGCGGGAGGATGAGCAGTTCTTC.

This chain links TRBV5-1 with TRBJ1-1, with D perhaps TRBD1 (6 bases). The length of the CDR3 is 13 residues. Germline V gene lookup returns CDR1 SGHRS and CDR2 YFSETQ. Trimming shortened V by 4 bases and J by 4 bases, and 11 bases separated the two germline ends. CDR3 bases: TGCGCCAGCAGCCACAGGGAGGGCACTGAAGCTTTCTTT. Its translation is CASSHREGTEAFF. Drawing the rest from reference TRBV5-1 and TRBJ1-1, the complete variable domain is KAGVTQTPRYLIKTRGQQVTLSCSPISGHRSVSWYQQTPGQGLQFLFEYFSETQRNKGNFPGRFSGRQFSNSRSEMNVSTLELGDSALYLCASSHREGTEAFFGQGTRLTVV.

V and J are TRBV5-1 and TRBJ2-7; 11 bases match TRBD2. In germline, CDR1 is SGHRS, CDR2 YFSETQ. This CDR3 is 17 amino acids long. The trim removed 4 bases at V and 7 bases at J, leaving 16 bases unmatched. The CDR3 reads CASSPTFSLAGGGEQYF. CDR3 sequence (DNA): TGCGCCAGCAGCCCCACATTTTCCCTAGCGGGGGGCGGGGAGCAGTACTTC.

The rearrangement links TRBV7-9 to TRBJ1-1, with D possibly being TRBD1 (5 bases). From germline, CDR1 is SEHNR and CDR2 FQNEAQ (reference sequence). The CDR3 loop spans 12 amino acids. The V and J ends lost 0 bases and 10 bases respectively, with 9 bases between them. The CDR3 spells CASSLAPGLAFF. The CDR3 region has the DNA TGTGCCAGCAGCTTAGCACCAGGGTTAGCTTTCTTT.

This chain connects TRBV10-3 to TRBJ2-1; D unresolved. Trimming took 3 bases from V and 9 from J, leaving 6 bases between them. The CDR3 spans 11 residues. Germline V gives CDR1 ENHRY, CDR2 SYGVKD. In nucleotides, the CDR3 is TGTGCCATCAGTGAATCGGTTGAGCAGTTCTTC. It specifies CAISESVEQFF.

This clone was seen once. V usage is TRBV7-7 and J usage is TRBJ2-6; D is uncertain. The ends were cut back, 8 bases at V and 5 bases at J, with 13 bases in the middle. The CDR3 spans 14 residues. The V gene's germline CDR1 is SSHAT and CDR2 FNYEAQ (reference sequence). This chain's CDR3 is CASVPQSRANVLTF. CDR3 DNA: TGTGCCAGCGTGCCACAAAGTCGGGCCAACGTCCTGACTTTC. The full variable domain, rest sourced from reference TRBV7-7 and TRBJ2-6, is GAGVSQSPRYKVTKRGQDVTLRCDPISSHATLYWYQQALGQGPEFLTYFNYEAQPDKSGLPSDRFSAERPEGSISTLTIQRTEQRDSAMYRCASVPQSRANVLTFGAGSRLTVL.

Comments on this clone: The CDR3 does not end in the conserved phenylalanine or tryptophan, so this is likely a read error. It is unclear where the CDR3 begins or ends on the DNA, so no DNA is shown, and the CDR3 is as TCRdb lists it. The V and J genes are TRBV21-1 and TRBJ2-6; the D call of TRBD2 is as the table states it, not checked on the DNA. TRBV21-1 is a pseudogene segment. Termini included, the CDR3 measures 11 amino acids. The CDR3 sequence is CASRRTSGSSA.

The chain combines TRBV10-3 with TRBJ2-1; 8 nucleotides align to TRBD2. Germline CDR1 is ENHRY and CDR2 is SYGVKD. V shed 2 bases and J 4 bases; nucleotides not matched to a gene: 4. The CDR3 totals 15 residues. CDR3 sequence: CAISEEGLDYNEQFF. In DNA, the CDR3 is TGTGCCATCAGTGAGGAGGGACTAGATTACAATGAGCAGTTCTTC.

This sequence joins TRBV21-1 and TRBJ2-1; the table's D call TRBD1 went unverified against the DNA. TRBV21-1 is assigned pseudogene status. The CDR3 consists of 19 residues. CDR3 residues: CASSKEGQGASGSYNEQFF. The CDR3, as DNA: TGTGCCAGCAGCAAAGAGGGACAGGGGGCATCTGGCTCCTACAATGAGCAGTTCTTC.

This chain connects TRBV7-6 to TRBJ2-5; D is ambiguous. Germline V lookup: CDR1 SGHVS, CDR2 FNYEAQ. V was pared by 5 bases and J by 2 bases, with 3 bases between. The CDR3 is 11 residues long. The CDR3 region is CASSIQETQYF. CDR3 coding DNA: TGTGCCAGCAGCATACAAGAGACCCAGTACTTC.

This chain uses TRBV30 with TRBJ2-3; 7 bases fit TRBD2. This CDR3 is built from 15 residues. V was clipped by 5 bases and J by 6 bases; unmatched bases: 14. CDR1 GTSNPN and CDR2 SVGIG come from the germline V gene (reference sequence). The CDR3 DNA is TGTGCCTGGGGCCGCCCCCGGGGGGTTTGGGATACGCAGTATTTT. It is translated as CAWGRPRGVWDTQYF.

This clone has only a few counts. The chain employs TRBV5-6 and TRBJ2-7; D might be TRBD1 (6 bases). The CDR3 length is 14 residues. Germline values: CDR1 SGHDT, CDR2 YYEEEE. Trimming shortened V by 1 base and J by 2 bases, and 10 bases separated the two germline ends. Here the CDR3 reads CASSLYPGAYEQYF. CDR3 coding DNA: TGTGCCAGCAGCTTGTATCCAGGGGCCTACGAGCAGTACTTC.

This clone was observed a handful of times. This chain connects TRBV7-6 to TRBJ1-1; D possibly corresponds to TRBD1 (6 bases). The germline gives CDR1 SGHVS, CDR2 FNYEAQ. The CDR3 runs to 13 residues. The V end lost 5 bases, the J end lost 2 bases, and 9 bases lay between the germline ends. CDR3 region: CASSEQGNTEAFF. CDR3 DNA: TGTGCCAGCAGCGAACAGGGAAACACTGAAGCTTTCTTT. The whole variable domain, remainder taken from reference TRBV7-6 and TRBJ1-1, is GAGVSQSPRYKVTKRGQDVALRCDPISGHVSLYWYRQALGQGPEFLTYFNYEAQQDKSGLPNDRFSAERPEGSISTLTIQRTEQRDSAMYRCASSEQGNTEAFFGQGTRLTVV.

This chain links TRBV5-4 with TRBJ2-7; no definite D call. Trimming stripped 0 bases from V and 5 bases from J, with 9 bases between. CDR1 SGHNT and CDR2 YYREEE come from the germline V gene (reference sequence). This CDR3 spans 13 amino acids. CDR3 protein: CASSLDASDEQYF. DNA of the CDR3: TGTGCCAGCAGCTTGGACGCGAGCGACGAGCAGTACTTC.

The chain carries TRBV5-1 and TRBJ2-5; 8 bases fit TRBD2. The J call is uncertain, as TRBJ2-7 better fits the DNA end. The germline CDR1 and CDR2 sequences are SGHRS and YFSETQ. There are 15 residues in the CDR3. In nucleotides, the CDR3 is TGCGCCAGCAGCTTAGGAACTAGCGGAGCCTACGAGCAGTACTTC. It specifies CASSLGTSGAYEQYF.

The sample holds one count of this clone. The chain carries TRBV20-1 and TRBJ2-2; D unclear. This CDR3 region has 11 residues. The V and J ends lost 3 bases and 8 bases respectively, with 7 bases between them. The germline gives CDR1 DFQATT, CDR2 SNEGSKA (reference sequence). The CDR3 is CSASRGGELFF. Here the CDR3 DNA reads TGCAGTGCTAGTCGAGGAGGGGAGCTGTTTTTT.

V usage is TRBV6-6 and J usage is TRBJ1-3, with TRBD1 as a possible D gene (6 bases). V was shortened by 0 bases and J by 4 bases, with 10 bases between the two germline ends. The CDR3 covers 15 residues. Germline V CDR1 and CDR2: MNHNY, SVGAGI (reference sequence). In DNA form, the CDR3 reads TGTGCCAGCAGTTACTCGAGCCAGGGGGGAAACACCATATATTTT. This codes for CASSYSSQGGNTIYF.

The chain employs TRBV29-1 and TRBJ2-1, with 7 nucleotides matching TRBD2. The trim removed 7 bases at V and 9 bases at J, leaving 15 bases unmatched. The germline V gene encodes CDR1 SQVTM and CDR2 ANQGSEA. The CDR3 runs to 14 residues. CDR3 nucleotide sequence: TGCAGCGCCGGGGTGGCAGGGAGGGCTATTGAGCAGTTCTTC. The encoded protein is CSAGVAGRAIEQFF.

CDR3 nucleotides: TGTGCCAGCAGCCCACTAGCGGGGGGGCTCAATGAGCAGTTCTTC. Its translation is CASSPLAGGLNEQFF. The chain recombines TRBV7-3 with TRBJ2-1; 13 nucleotides match TRBD2. In germline, CDR1 is SGHTA, CDR2 FQGTGA. The CDR3 totals 15 residues. Unmatched junction bases numbered 4, after V lost 5 bases and J lost 6 bases.

V usage is TRBV7-3 and J usage is TRBJ2-5; 9 nucleotides agree with TRBD2. CDR1 is SGHTA and CDR2 is FQGTGA in the germline V gene. Trimming cost V 3 bases and J 5 bases; bases outside gene matches: 1. The CDR3 totals 13 residues. CDR3 nucleotide sequence: TGTGCCAGCAGCTTTACTAGCGGGGAGACCCAGTACTTC. Protein product: CASSFTSGETQYF.

The chain couples TRBV12-5 to TRBJ1-2; 7 bases match TRBD1. The germline CDR1 and CDR2 sequences are LGHNT and FRNRAP. The CDR3 loop spans 12 amino acids. V lost 4 bases and J lost 6; bases outside the gene matches: 2. CDR3 in DNA: TGTGCTAGTGGTTCACAGGGGCATGGCTACACCTTC. It is translated as CASGSQGHGYTF.

This chain uses TRBV11-2 with TRBJ1-1; D possibly corresponds to TRBD1 (6 bases). The CDR3 consists of 15 residues. Germline CDR1 reads SGHAT; CDR2 reads FQNNGV. Trimming cost V 1 base and J 0 bases, with 9 bases left between them. The CDR3 sequence is CASSLAQGMNTEAFF. The CDR3 DNA reads as TGTGCCAGCAGCTTAGCCCAGGGGATGAACACTGAAGCTTTCTTT. The full variable domain, with the rest looked up from reference TRBV11-2 and TRBJ1-1, is EAGVAQSPRYKIIEKRQSVAFWCNPISGHATLYWYQQILGQGPKLLIQFQNNGVVDDSQLPKDRFSAERLKGVDSTLKIQPAKLEDSAVYLCASSLAQGMNTEAFFGQGTRLTVV.

This clone was observed a handful of times. The chain has TRBV6-5 and TRBJ1-3, with D unclear. This CDR3 has 15 residues. Germline-derived CDR1 and CDR2 are MNHEY and SVGAGI. Trimming shortened V by 2 bases and J by 10 bases, and 18 bases separated the two germline ends. The CDR3 loop is CASSYQIPIGNTIYF. The CDR3 DNA sequence: TGTGCCAGCAGTTACCAGATCCCGATCGGGAATACCATATATTTT.

V is TRBV4-3 and J is TRBJ2-3; 8 bases are shared with TRBD2. Germline assignment: CDR1 LGHNA and CDR2 YSLEER. The V gene end was trimmed by 1 base and the J gene end by 3 bases; junction bases not matched to a gene: 3. This CDR3 is built from 15 residues. The CDR3 reads CASSQVGTRTDTQYF. CDR3 DNA: TGCGCCAGCAGCCAAGTCGGGACTAGGACAGATACGCAGTATTTT.